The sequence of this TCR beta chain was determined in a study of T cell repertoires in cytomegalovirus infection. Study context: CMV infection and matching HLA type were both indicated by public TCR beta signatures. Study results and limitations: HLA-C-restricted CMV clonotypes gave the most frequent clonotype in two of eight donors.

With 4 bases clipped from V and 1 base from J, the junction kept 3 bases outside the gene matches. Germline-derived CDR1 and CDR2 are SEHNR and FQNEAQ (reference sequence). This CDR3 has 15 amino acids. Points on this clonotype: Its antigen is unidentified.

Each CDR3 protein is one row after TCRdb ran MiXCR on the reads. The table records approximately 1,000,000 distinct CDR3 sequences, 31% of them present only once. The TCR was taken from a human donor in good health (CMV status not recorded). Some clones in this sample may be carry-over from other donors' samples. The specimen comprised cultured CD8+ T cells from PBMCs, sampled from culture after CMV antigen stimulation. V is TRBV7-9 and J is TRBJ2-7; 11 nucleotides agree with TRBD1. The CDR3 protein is CASSSGQGGSYEQYF. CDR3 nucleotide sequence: TGTGCCAGCAGCTCGGGACAGGGGGGATCCTACGAGCAGTACTTC.